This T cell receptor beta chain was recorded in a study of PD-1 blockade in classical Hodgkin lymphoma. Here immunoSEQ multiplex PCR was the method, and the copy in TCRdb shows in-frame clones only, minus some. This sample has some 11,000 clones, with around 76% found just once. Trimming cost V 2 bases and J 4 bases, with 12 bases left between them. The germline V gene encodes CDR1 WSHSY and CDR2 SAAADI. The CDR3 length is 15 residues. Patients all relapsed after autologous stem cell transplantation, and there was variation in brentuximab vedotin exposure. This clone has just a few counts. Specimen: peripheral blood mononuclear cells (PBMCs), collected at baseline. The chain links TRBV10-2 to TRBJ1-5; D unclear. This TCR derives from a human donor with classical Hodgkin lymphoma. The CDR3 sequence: CASSEMQVVNQPQHF. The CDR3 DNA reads TGCGCCAGCAGTGAGATGCAGGTTGTAAATCAGCCCCAGCATTTT.